The subject of this entry is one T cell receptor (beta chain). RNA amounts of roughly 0.45 to 1 ug underwent reverse transcription with random hexamers. A single record per CDR3 protein comes from TCRdb applying MiXCR to the immunoSEQ multiplex PCR reads. The sample carries around 130,000 distinct CDR3 sequences, roughly 94% recorded once. The CDR3 totals 16 residues. Germline loops: CDR1 SEHNR, CDR2 FQNEAQ (reference sequence). J gave up 0 bases and V 5 bases, and 7 bases lay outside the gene matches. These data belong to a study of CD8 T cells in Susac syndrome. The chain has TRBV7-9 and TRBJ1-3; TRBD1 matches 7 bases. Sequenced sample: CD4+ T cells from PBMCs. The clonotype was recovered from a human donor with multiple sclerosis. This CDR3 reads CASSPPGQSSGNTIYF. CDR3 in DNA: TGTGCCAGCAGCCCCCCGGGACAGAGCTCTGGAAACACCATATATTTT.